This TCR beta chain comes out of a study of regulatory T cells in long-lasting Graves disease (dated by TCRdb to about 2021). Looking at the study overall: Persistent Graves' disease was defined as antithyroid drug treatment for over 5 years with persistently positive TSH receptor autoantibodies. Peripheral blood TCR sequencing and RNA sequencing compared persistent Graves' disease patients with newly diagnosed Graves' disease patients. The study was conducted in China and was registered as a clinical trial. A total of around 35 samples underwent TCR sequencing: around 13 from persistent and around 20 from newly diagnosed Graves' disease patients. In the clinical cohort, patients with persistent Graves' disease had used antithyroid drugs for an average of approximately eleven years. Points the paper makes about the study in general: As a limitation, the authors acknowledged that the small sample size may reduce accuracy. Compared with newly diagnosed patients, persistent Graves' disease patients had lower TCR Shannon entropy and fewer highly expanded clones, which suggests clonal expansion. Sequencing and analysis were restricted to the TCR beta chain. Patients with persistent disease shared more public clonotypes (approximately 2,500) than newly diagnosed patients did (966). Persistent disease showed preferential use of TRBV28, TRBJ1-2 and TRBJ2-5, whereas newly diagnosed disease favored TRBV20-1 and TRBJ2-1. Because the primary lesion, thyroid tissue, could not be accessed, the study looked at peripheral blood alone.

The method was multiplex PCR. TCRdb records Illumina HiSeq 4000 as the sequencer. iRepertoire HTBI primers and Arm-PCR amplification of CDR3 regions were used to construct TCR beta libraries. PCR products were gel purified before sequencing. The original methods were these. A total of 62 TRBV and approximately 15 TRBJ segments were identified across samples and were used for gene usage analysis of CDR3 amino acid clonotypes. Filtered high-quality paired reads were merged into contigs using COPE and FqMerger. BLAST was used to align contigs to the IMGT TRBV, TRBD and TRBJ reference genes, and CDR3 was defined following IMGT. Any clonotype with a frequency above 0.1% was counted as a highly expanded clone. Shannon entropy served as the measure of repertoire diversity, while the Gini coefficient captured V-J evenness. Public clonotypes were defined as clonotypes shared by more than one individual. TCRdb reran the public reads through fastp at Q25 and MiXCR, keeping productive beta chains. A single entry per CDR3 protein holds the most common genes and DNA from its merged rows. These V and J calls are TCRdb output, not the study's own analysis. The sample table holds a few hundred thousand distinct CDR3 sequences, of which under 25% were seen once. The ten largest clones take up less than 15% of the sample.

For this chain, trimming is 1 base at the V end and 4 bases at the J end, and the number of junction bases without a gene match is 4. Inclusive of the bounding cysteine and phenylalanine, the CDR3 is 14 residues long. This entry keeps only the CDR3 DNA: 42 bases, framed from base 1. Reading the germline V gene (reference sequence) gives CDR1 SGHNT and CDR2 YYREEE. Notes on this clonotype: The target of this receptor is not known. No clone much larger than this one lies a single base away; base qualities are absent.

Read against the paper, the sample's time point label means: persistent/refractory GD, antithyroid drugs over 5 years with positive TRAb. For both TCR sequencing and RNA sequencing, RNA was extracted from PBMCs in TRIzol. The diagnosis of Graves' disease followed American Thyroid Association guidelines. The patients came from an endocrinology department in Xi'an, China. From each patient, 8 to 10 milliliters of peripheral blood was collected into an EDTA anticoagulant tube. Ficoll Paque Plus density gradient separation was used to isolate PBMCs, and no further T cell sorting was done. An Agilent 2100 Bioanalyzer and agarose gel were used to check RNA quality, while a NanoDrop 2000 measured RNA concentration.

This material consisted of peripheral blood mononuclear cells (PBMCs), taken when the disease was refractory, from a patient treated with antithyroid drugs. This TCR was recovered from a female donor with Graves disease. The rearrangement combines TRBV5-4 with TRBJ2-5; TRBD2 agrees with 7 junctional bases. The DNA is TGTGCCAGCAGCTTGATGGGGGGGGGAGAGACCCAGTACTTC. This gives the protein CASSLMGGGETQYF. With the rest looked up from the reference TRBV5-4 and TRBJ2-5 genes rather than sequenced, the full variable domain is ETGVTQSPTHLIKTRGQQVTLRCSSQSGHNTVSWYQQALGQGPQFIFQYYREEENGRGNFPPRFSGLQFPNYSSELNVNALELDDSALYLCASSLMGGGETQYFGPGTRLLVL.